The 31 T cell receptor beta chains below were found in one sample sequenced in a study of T-cell reconstitution after alpha-beta-depleted transplantation in children. The library targeted TCRbeta and was prepared with unique molecular identifiers. TCRdb ran MiXCR on the PCR reads and lists one entry per CDR3 protein. The sample shows 600,000 to 700,000 distinct CDR3 sequences, 16% of them seen only once. Sample: PBMCs from the stem cell graft donor, taken from the stem cell graft. These receptors all come from a human donor who donated a stem cell graft to a child with acute myeloid leukemia.

This clonotype was detected ten times or more. The CDR3 region is CSVVGGEYQPQHF. DNA for the CDR3: TGCAGCGTTGTTGGGGGGGAATATCAGCCCCAGCATTTT. J is TRBJ1-5 and V is TRBV29-1, with D maybe TRBD1 (5 bases). The CDR3 consists of 13 residues. V gave up 4 bases and J gave up 5 bases, with 12 bases separating them. Looked up from germline, CDR1 is SQVTM and CDR2 is ANQGSEA.

In this sample, this clonotype turned up a few times. A read error may account for a junction end that differs from germline. The V gene is TRBV20-1, the J gene TRBJ2-5, with 13 nucleotides matching TRBD2. Per the germline V gene, CDR1 is DFQATT and CDR2 is SNEGSKA (reference sequence). There are 15 residues in the CDR3. The DNA for the CDR3 is TGCAGTGCTTTTCGACTAGCGGGGGGCCAAGGGACCCAGTACTTC. The encoded protein is CSAFRLAGGQGTQYF.

The V and J genes are TRBV13 and TRBJ2-3; the match to TRBD2 covers 12 bases. This CDR3 comprises 16 residues. Unmatched junction bases numbered 7, after V lost 2 bases and J lost 7 bases. CDR1 is PRHDT, CDR2 FYEKMQ, per germline (reference sequence). CDR3 loop: CASSLRPSGGEHTQYF. CDR3 DNA sequence: TGTGCCAGCAGCTTACGTCCTAGCGGGGGGGAACATACGCAGTATTTT.

The sample holds many counts of this clonotype. The genes are TRBV20-1 and TRBJ1-4, with a possible D match to TRBD1 (5 bases). V lost 5 bases and J lost 6, with 10 bases in between. CDR3 length equals 12 residues. Germline V gene sequence: CDR1 DFQATT, CDR2 SNEGSKA (reference sequence). CDR3: CSARGTDEKLFF. CDR3 coding DNA: TGCAGTGCTCGGGGGACCGATGAAAAACTGTTTTTT.

The rearrangement links TRBV28 to TRBJ2-3, with TRBD1 identical over 8 bases. V gave up 6 bases and J gave up 2 bases; unmatched junction bases: 7. The germline V gene has CDR1 MDHEN and CDR2 SYDVKM. This CDR3 spans 15 amino acids. CDR3 DNA sequence: TGTGCCAGCAGGTTGACAGGGGAGAACACAGATACGCAGTATTTT. Translation gives CASRLTGENTDTQYF. The whole variable domain, remainder taken from reference TRBV28 and TRBJ2-3, is DVKVTQSSRYLVKRTGEKVFLECVQDMDHENMFWYRQDPGLGLRLIYFSYDVKMKEKGDIPEGYSVSREKKERFSLILESASTNQTSMYLCASRLTGENTDTQYFGPGTRLTVL.

This clonotype was detected a few times. The chain has TRBV2 and TRBJ2-3; D is undetermined. Germline V lookup: CDR1 SNHLY, CDR2 FYNNEI. The CDR3 is 15 amino acids. V lost 3 bases, J lost 2 bases, and 12 bases lay in between. The DNA for the CDR3 is TGTGCCAGCAGTGATGGCGGAGTTAACACAGATACGCAGTATTTT. Residues: CASSDGGVNTDTQYF.

This rearrangement joins TRBV7-9 to TRBJ1-1; D is perhaps TRBD1 (5 bases). Germline V gives CDR1 SEHNR, CDR2 FQNEAQ (reference sequence). This CDR3 has 15 residues. Trimming removed 2 bases at V and 1 base at J, with 11 bases between. CDR3 residues: CASSLPLGGNTEAFF. The DNA for the CDR3 is TGTGCCAGCAGCTTACCACTTGGGGGGAACACTGAAGCTTTCTTT.

This clonotype has more than one count but fewer than ten. This chain links TRBV20-1 with TRBJ2-5; maybe TRBD2 (6 bases). V lost 1 base, J lost 0 bases, and 12 bases lay in between. CDR1 is DFQATT and CDR2 is SNEGSKA in the germline V gene (reference sequence). The CDR3 spans 15 residues. The CDR3 DNA sequence: TGCAGTGCTAGAGGGGAACGGGGGTACCAAGAGACCCAGTACTTC. This gives the protein CSARGERGYQETQYF.

The chain has TRBV18 and TRBJ1-6; D ambiguous. Germline V gene data show CDR1 as KGHSH and CDR2 as LQKENI. Trimming removed 2 bases at V and 9 bases at J, with 14 bases between. CDR3 length: 15 residues. DNA of the CDR3: TGTGCCAGCTCACCAGGGCCGGGATGGGGTTCACCCCTCCACTTT. It is translated as CASSPGPGWGSPLHF.

This clonotype came up a few times. The V gene is TRBV15, the J gene TRBJ1-1; 7 nucleotides match TRBD1. The CDR3 contains 15 residues. The V and J ends lost 1 base and 4 bases, in that order; junction bases with no gene match: 6. Germline V lookup: CDR1 LNHNV, CDR2 YYDKDF (reference sequence). For the CDR3, the DNA is TGTGCCACCAGCAGAGTATCACAGGGGAGCACTGAAGCTTTCTTT. Protein: CATSRVSQGSTEAFF.

Ten or more counts support this clonotype. The chain links TRBV6-4 to TRBJ2-3; weak D call: TRBD1 (6 bases). Trimming removed 4 bases at V and 1 base at J, with 9 bases between. Germline CDR1 is MRHNA and CDR2 is SNTAGT. CDR3 size: 14 residues. CDR3 sequence reads: CASSARTGTDTQYF. CDR3 nucleotide sequence: TGTGCCAGCAGTGCACGGACAGGCACAGATACGCAGTATTTT.

This clonotype was seen repeatedly, ten times or more. This rearrangement joins TRBV5-1 to TRBJ1-1; 7 bases map to TRBD1. V shed 2 bases, J shed 5 bases, and the junction held 6 bases outside the gene matches. The germline V gene has CDR1 SGHRS and CDR2 YFSETQ. The CDR3 contains 14 residues. CDR3 coding DNA: TGCGCCAGCAGCTTCAGACCGGGACAGACTGAAGCTTTCTTT. Its protein product is CASSFRPGQTEAFF. Combining the CDR3 with reference TRBV5-1 and TRBJ1-1 gives the whole variable domain KAGVTQTPRYLIKTRGQQVTLSCSPISGHRSVSWYQQTPGQGLQFLFEYFSETQRNKGNFPGRFSGRQFSNSRSEMNVSTLELGDSALYLCASSFRPGQTEAFFGQGTRLTVV.

This clonotype came up many times. The gene calls are TRBV20-1 and TRBJ1-1, with 7 nucleotides matching TRBD1. V lost 4 bases and J lost 2; bases outside the gene matches: 7. CDR1 is DFQATT and CDR2 is SNEGSKA in the germline V gene (reference sequence). There are 14 residues in the CDR3. CDR3 in amino acids: CSATKEGANTEAFF. For the CDR3, the DNA is TGCAGTGCTACCAAGGAGGGGGCAAACACTGAAGCTTTCTTT.

This sequence joins TRBV27 and TRBJ2-6; D is uncertain. This CDR3 is built from 14 residues. Per the germline V gene, CDR1 is MNHEY and CDR2 is SMNVEV (reference sequence). V lost 5 bases and J 2 bases, leaving 7 bases between the germline ends. In nucleotides, the CDR3 is TGTGCCAGCAGTACCGGACCTGGGGCCAACGTCCTGACTTTC. This sequence encodes CASSTGPGANVLTF. Based on the CDR3 plus reference TRBV27 and TRBJ2-6, the full variable domain is EAQVTQNPRYLITVTGKKLTVTCSQNMNHEYMSWYRQDPGLGLRQIYYSMNVEVTDKGDVPEGYKVSRKEKRNFPLILESPSPNQTSLYFCASSTGPGANVLTFGAGSRLTVL.

V and J are TRBV7-9 and TRBJ2-2, with TRBD2 matching over 7 bases. CDR3 length: 16 residues. Looked up from germline, CDR1 is SEHNR and CDR2 is FQNEAQ (reference sequence). With 5 bases clipped from V and 5 bases from J, the junction kept 11 bases outside the gene matches. The CDR3 DNA is TGTGCCAGCAGCGATACTAGCGATCCTCGTACCGGGGAGCTGTTTTTT. Translating it yields CASSDTSDPRTGELFF.

The table lists this clonotype with a few counts. This chain joins TRBV20-1 and TRBJ1-1, with D perhaps TRBD1 (5 bases). The germline V gene encodes CDR1 DFQATT and CDR2 SNEGSKA (reference sequence). V was trimmed by 1 base and J by 8 bases, leaving 14 bases between them. The length of the CDR3 is 13 residues. In DNA form, the CDR3 reads TGCAGTGCTAGAGGTTACTGGGACGGAGAAGCTTTCTTT. This gives the protein CSARGYWDGEAFF.

The sample holds a few counts of this clonotype. The chain is built from TRBV7-2 and TRBJ2-1; D ambiguous. CDR3 length: 12 residues. V was cut by 6 bases and J by 6 bases, with 9 bases left in between. Germline V gives CDR1 SGHTA, CDR2 FQGNSA. CDR3 region: CASRPDGNEQFF. In nucleotides, the CDR3 is TGTGCCAGCAGACCAGACGGCAATGAGCAGTTCTTC.

V and J are TRBV4-1 and TRBJ1-3, with D hard to call. V was cut by 2 bases and J by 4 bases, with 24 bases left in between. The germline CDR1 and CDR2 sequences are MGHRA and YSYEKL. This CDR3 spans 19 amino acids. CDR3 region: CASSQRLLGEEKAGNTIYF. CDR3 in DNA: TGCGCCAGCAGCCAAAGGTTGCTCGGGGAAGAGAAGGCCGGAAACACCATATATTTT.

This clonotype was seen repeatedly, ten times or more. The chain has TRBV29-1 and TRBJ2-5; TRBD2 agrees at 7 bases. Trimming cost V 4 bases and J 1 base; bases outside gene matches: 18. CDR1 is SQVTM, CDR2 ANQGSEA, per germline. This CDR3 contains 18 residues. As DNA, the CDR3 is TGCAGCGTTGGGCAGGACCCATGGGGTGGCGGGGGCCAAGAGACCCAGTACTTC. Amino acid sequence: CSVGQDPWGGGGQETQYF.

The chain couples TRBV7-2 to TRBJ1-2; possibly TRBD1 for D (5 bases). V shed 2 bases and J shed 1 base, with 14 bases lying between them. The CDR3 totals 16 residues. CDR1 and CDR2 (germline): SGHTA, FQGNSA. CDR3 loop: CASSLRSGLSNYGYTF. CDR3 bases: TGTGCCAGCAGCTTACGATCAGGGCTGAGTAACTATGGCTACACCTTC.

Ten or more counts support this clonotype. The chain links TRBV11-2 to TRBJ2-1; possibly TRBD1 for D (5 bases). The length of the CDR3 is 13 residues. V lost 1 base and J 7 bases, leaving 8 bases between the germline ends. CDR1 and CDR2 (germline): SGHAT, FQNNGV. The CDR3 spells CASSLGRTNEQFF. CDR3 in DNA: TGTGCCAGCAGCTTAGGGCGGACAAATGAGCAGTTCTTC.

This clonotype appeared a few times. The chain links TRBV11-3 to TRBJ1-1, with D uncertain. Trimming cost V 1 base and J 1 base, with 7 bases left between them. The germline V gene encodes CDR1 SGHNT and CDR2 YENEEA. The CDR3 spans 14 residues. The DNA for the CDR3 is TGTGCCAGCAGCTTAGGTCTGGAGAACACTGAAGCTTTCTTT. Amino acid sequence: CASSLGLENTEAFF.

A few counts support this clonotype. The chain uses TRBV5-6 and TRBJ1-4, with D tentatively TRBD1 (6 bases). The CDR3 spans 17 residues. Between the trimmed V and J ends, which lost 0 bases and 0 bases, there was a span of 12 bases. Germline loops: CDR1 SGHDT, CDR2 YYEEEE. CDR3 DNA: TGTGCCAGCAGCTTGGGTCGACAGGAACCAACTAATGAAAAACTGTTTTTT. Its translation is CASSLGRQEPTNEKLFF. The complete variable domain, with remaining parts taken from reference TRBV5-6 and TRBJ1-4, reads DAGVTQSPTHLIKTRGQQVTLRCSPKSGHDTVSWYQQALGQGPQFIFQYYEEEERQRGNFPDRFSGHQFPNYSSELNVNALLLGDSALYLCASSLGRQEPTNEKLFFGSGTQLSVL.

This clonotype was seen ten or more times. The V and J genes are TRBV28 and TRBJ1-1, with D maybe TRBD1 (5 bases). V shed 11 bases and J shed 3 bases, with 16 bases lying between them. The CDR3 runs to 13 residues. Per the germline V gene, CDR1 is MDHEN and CDR2 is SYDVKM. CDR3 in amino acids: CASYSGPYTEAFF. CDR3 DNA sequence: TGTGCCTCCTACTCAGGGCCTTACACTGAAGCTTTCTTT. The variable domain in full, with the rest retrieved from reference TRBV28 and TRBJ1-1, is DVKVTQSSRYLVKRTGEKVFLECVQDMDHENMFWYRQDPGLGLRLIYFSYDVKMKEKGDIPEGYSVSREKKERFSLILESASTNQTSMYLCASYSGPYTEAFFGQGTRLTVV.

V usage is TRBV4-3 and J usage is TRBJ1-1; 11 bases map to TRBD1. The germline V gene has CDR1 LGHNA and CDR2 YSLEER. This CDR3 spans 16 amino acids. Trimming took 2 bases from V and 5 from J; bases not matched to a gene: 7. CDR3 loop: CASSQTGTGGRTEAFF. The CDR3 DNA reads as TGCGCCAGCAGCCAAACAGGGACAGGGGGACGGACTGAAGCTTTCTTT.

This clonotype was recorded at least ten times. The rearrangement joins TRBV5-1 to TRBJ1-1; TRBD1 might be the D (5 bases). V was trimmed by 0 bases and J by 3 bases, leaving 15 bases between them. This CDR3 has 16 amino acids. CDR1 SGHRS and CDR2 YFSETQ come from the germline V gene. DNA for the CDR3: TGCGCCAGCAGCTTGGAGGCGGGGGGATGTTACACTGAAGCTTTCTTT. This encodes CASSLEAGGCYTEAFF.

This clonotype was counted only a few times. The V call is TRBV7-2, the J call TRBJ1-5; TRBD1 is a possible D gene (5 bases). The germline V and J ends were trimmed by 3 bases and 2 bases, with 17 bases remaining between them. The CDR3 contains 17 residues. CDR1 is SGHTA, CDR2 FQGNSA, per germline. Here the CDR3 reads CASSFFGGVERNQPQHF. CDR3 DNA: TGTGCCAGCAGCTTCTTTGGAGGGGTTGAGCGCAATCAGCCCCAGCATTTT.

The V and J genes are TRBV12-3 or TRBV12-4 and TRBJ1-1; D possibly corresponds to TRBD1 (5 bases). Trimming cost V 2 bases and J 5 bases, with 12 bases left between them. This CDR3 has 14 amino acids. The CDR3: CASSLQGWETEAFF. For the CDR3, the DNA is TGTGCCAGCAGTTTACAGGGCTGGGAGACTGAAGCTTTCTTT.

The sample holds many counts of this clonotype. This chain connects TRBV4-2 to TRBJ2-7, with D unclear. Trimming took 4 bases from V and 3 from J, leaving 7 bases between them. The CDR3 length is 12 residues. The germline V gene has CDR1 LGHNA and CDR2 YNFKEQ. CDR3 amino acids: CASSPNRYEQYV. The CDR3 nucleotides are TGTGCCAGCAGCCCCAACCGCTACGAGCAGTACGTC.

This clonotype showed up many times. CDR3 bases: TGTGCCAGCAGCACAGGGAGATCCACCTACAATGAGCAGTTCTTC. Encoded protein: CASSTGRSTYNEQFF. The chain couples TRBV12-3 or TRBV12-4 to TRBJ2-1; TRBD1 might be the D (6 bases). The CDR3 contains 15 residues. The ends were cut back, 6 bases at V and 2 bases at J, with 14 bases in the middle.

Comment on this clonotype: The CDR3 end shows no conserved phenylalanine or tryptophan, and so a read error is likely. CDR3: CASSLGAQGVPEAFV. The CDR3 coding sequence is TGTGCCAGCAGCTTAGGGGCCCAGGGGGTCCCTGAAGCTTTCGTT. The chain recombines TRBV7-8 with TRBJ1-1, with TRBD1 identical over 7 bases. The CDR3 covers 15 residues. V lost 1 base and J lost 6; bases outside the gene matches: 8. Germline V gene sequence: CDR1 SGHVS, CDR2 FQNEAQ.